The 2 T cell receptor beta chains below all came from one sample that was sequenced in a study of blood T cell repertoires in COVID-19. The data were produced by immunoSEQ multiplex PCR, yet TCRdb's version contains in-frame clones alone and is incomplete. The repertoire holds approximately 180,000 clones, with roughly 85% as singletons. Source material: PBMCs or T cells enriched from blood (not recorded which). All receptors derive from a man aged 35 to 55 who had recovered from COVID-19.

This rearrangement joins TRBV30 to TRBJ1-1; 7 positions match TRBD1. Germline-derived CDR1 and CDR2 are GTSNPN and SVGIG (reference sequence). The CDR3 runs 13 residues. Trimming cost V 3 bases and J 1 base; bases outside gene matches: 2. The CDR3 sequence: CAWSRTGNTEAFF. As DNA, the CDR3 is TGTGCCTGGAGCAGGACAGGGAACACTGAAGCTTTCTTT.

This sequence joins TRBV5-6 and TRBJ2-1; the D gene is possibly TRBD1 (6 bases). Germline assignment: CDR1 SGHDT and CDR2 YYEEEE. Trimming removed 4 bases at V and 0 bases at J, with 11 bases between. The CDR3 length is 15 residues. The CDR3 sequence is CASSVRQDSYNEQFF. Written as DNA, the CDR3 is TGTGCCAGCAGCGTCCGACAGGACTCCTACAATGAGCAGTTCTTC.